These 15 T cell receptor beta chains were sequenced from one sample in a study of T cell responses to AZD1222 COVID-19 vaccine. Using immunoSEQ multiplex PCR, the repertoire was profiled, and TCRdb retains in-frame clones only, with some absent. The top ten clones hold approximately 6.4% of a sample with approximately 110,000 clones, approximately 88% of them seen once. The starting material was peripheral blood, obtained 28 days after the second AZD1222 dose. The receptors shown here come from an adult who received the AZD1222 COVID-19 vaccine.

On this clone: Mismatch with germline at one junction end may stem from a read error. The rearrangement uses TRBV7-7 and TRBJ1-2; the D gene is possibly TRBD1 (6 bases). Germline V lookup: CDR1 SSHAT, CDR2 FNYEAQ (reference sequence). This CDR3 is 16 amino acids long. CDR3 coding DNA: TGTGCTAGCAGCTTAGTGGGGCGGGGGGGGGCGAATGGCTACACCTTC. It yields the protein CASSLVGRGGANGYTF.

This rearrangement joins TRBV5-4 to TRBJ2-7, with a weak D call TRBD2 (6 bases). Looked up from germline, CDR1 is SGHNT and CDR2 is YYREEE (reference sequence). The CDR3 covers 13 residues. V was clipped by 0 bases and J by 6 bases, with 10 bases between them. CDR3 protein: CASSLAGVLEQYF. The CDR3 DNA sequence: TGTGCCAGCAGCTTGGCGGGGGTACTCGAGCAGTACTTC.

The chain employs TRBV5-6 and TRBJ2-3, with TRBD2 matching 7 bases. Germline V lookup: CDR1 SGHDT, CDR2 YYEEEE. Germline trimming cut 0 bases from V and 1 base from J; bases unmatched to any gene: 2. This CDR3 spans 15 amino acids. Written as DNA, the CDR3 is TGTGCCAGCAGCTTGGCTAGCGGACGCACAGATACGCAGTATTTT. Translation gives CASSLASGRTDTQYF.

The V call is TRBV19, the J call TRBJ1-5, with TRBD1 as a possible D gene (6 bases). Germline CDR1 is LNHDA and CDR2 is SQIVND (reference sequence). CDR3 length: 11 amino acids. CDR3 amino acids: CAGGSNQPQHF. The CDR3 DNA is TGTGCTGGGGGCAGCAATCAGCCCCAGCATTTT.

The J gene is TRBJ1-5, the V gene TRBV9; D possibly corresponds to TRBD1 (6 bases). The germline V gene encodes CDR1 SGDLS and CDR2 YYNGEE. The CDR3 is 14 residues long. The germline V and J ends were trimmed by 0 bases and 2 bases, with 6 bases remaining between them. Here the CDR3 reads CASSVGQGNQPQHF. DNA of the CDR3: TGTGCCAGCAGCGTAGGACAGGGCAATCAGCCCCAGCATTTT.

The chain links TRBV4-3 to TRBJ1-1; tentatively, D is TRBD1 (5 bases). With 2 bases removed from V and 6 bases from J, the gap between germline ends came to 13 bases. From germline, CDR1 is LGHNA and CDR2 YSLEER. The CDR3 extends over 14 amino acids. CDR3 sequence reads: CASSQTGPPAEAFF. The CDR3 bases are TGCGCCAGCAGCCAAACAGGACCTCCAGCTGAAGCTTTCTTT.

The rearrangement links TRBV10-3 to TRBJ2-7; D is tentatively TRBD1 or TRBD2 (5 bases each). With 5 bases removed from V and 3 bases from J, the gap between germline ends came to 14 bases. Germline CDR1 and CDR2: ENHRY and SYGVKD. CDR3 length: 14 amino acids. The CDR3 reads CAISLLNGGYEQYF. CDR3 nucleotides: TGTGCCATCAGTCTTTTAAATGGGGGCTACGAGCAGTACTTC.

V gene TRBV6-1 combines with J gene TRBJ2-1, with D perhaps matching TRBD1 (5 bases). CDR1 MNHNS and CDR2 SASEGT come from the germline V gene. The CDR3 sequence is 13 residues long. V was cut by 3 bases and J by 12 bases, with 15 bases left in between. The DNA for the CDR3 is TGTGCCAGCAGTGAGAAAGCAGACAGAGTGCAGTTCTTC. Protein: CASSEKADRVQFF.

The genes are TRBV12-3 or TRBV12-4 and TRBJ2-5, with D uncertain. The CDR3 is made up of 13 amino acids. The V gene lost 3 bases and the J gene lost 2 bases, with 7 bases spanning the gap. CDR3 bases: TGTGCCAGCAGTTTTGGGCCTCAAGAGACCCAGTACTTC. Protein product: CASSFGPQETQYF.

The DNA of the CDR3 is TGTGCTAGTGGTCCAGGGAAAAGGTGGGAATACGAGCAGTACTTC. It is translated as CASGPGKRWEYEQYF. The genes are TRBV12-5 and TRBJ2-7; D may be TRBD1 (5 bases). V lost 5 bases and J 4 bases, leaving 18 bases between the germline ends. CDR1 is LGHNT, CDR2 FRNRAP, per germline. This CDR3 is 15 amino acids long.

This clone was seen a single time. The chain uses TRBV11-2 and TRBJ1-2; no clear D. This CDR3 is 13 amino acids long. Germline CDR1 reads SGHAT; CDR2 reads FQNNGV. The V and J ends lost 2 bases and 5 bases respectively, with 9 bases between them. CDR3 sequence reads: CASSLLQKYGYTF. CDR3 nucleotides: TGTGCCAGCAGCTTATTACAGAAGTATGGCTACACCTTC. Complete variable domain (other parts from reference TRBV11-2 and TRBJ1-2): EAGVAQSPRYKIIEKRQSVAFWCNPISGHATLYWYQQILGQGPKLLIQFQNNGVVDDSQLPKDRFSAERLKGVDSTLKIQPAKLEDSAVYLCASSLLQKYGYTFGSGTRLTVV.

The CDR3 DNA follows: TGTGCCAGCAGTTTAGGACAGACGGAGCAGTACTTC. This sequence encodes CASSLGQTEQYF. V usage is TRBV27 and J usage is TRBJ2-7, with a possible D match to TRBD1 (6 bases). CDR3 length: 12 amino acids. Germline V gives CDR1 MNHEY, CDR2 SMNVEV (reference sequence). The V and J ends lost 2 bases and 7 bases respectively, with 9 bases between them.

The CDR3 is CASRKRDSSSYEQYF. CDR3 nucleotide sequence: TGTGCCAGCAGAAAACGGGACAGCTCTTCCTACGAGCAGTACTTC. This chain connects TRBV6-5 to TRBJ2-7; 7 nucleotides line up with TRBD1. The CDR3 runs to 15 residues. Trimming cost V 6 bases and J 1 base; bases outside gene matches: 9. Germline V gene data show CDR1 as MNHEY and CDR2 as SVGAGI.

V and J are TRBV6-5 and TRBJ2-5; 7 bases match TRBD2. Germline CDR1 is MNHEY and CDR2 is SVGAGI. The CDR3 consists of 15 residues. Trimming at V came to 0 bases and at J to 4 bases, leaving 5 bases not matched to a gene. CDR3 nucleotides: TGTGCCAGCAGTTACTCGCCAGCGGGGCGAGAGACCCAGTACTTC. This translates into CASSYSPAGRETQYF.

Only a few counts were recorded for this clone. The chain couples TRBV19 to TRBJ2-2; D unresolved. The V end was cut by 3 bases, the J end by 1 base, with 9 bases between. Per the germline V gene, CDR1 is LNHDA and CDR2 is SQIVND (reference sequence). The CDR3 runs 15 residues. DNA for the CDR3: TGTGCCAGTAGTATTGGTACAGTGAACACCGGGGAGCTGTTTTTT. It codes for CASSIGTVNTGELFF.